This TCR beta chain was sequenced in a study of T-cell reconstitution after alpha-beta-depleted transplantation in children. TCRbeta library preparation incorporated unique molecular identifiers. From the PCR reads, TCRdb called clonotypes with MiXCR, one entry per CDR3 protein. The table lists 500,000 to 600,000 distinct CDR3 sequences, around a third of them singletons. Sequencing used PBMCs from the stem cell graft donor, obtained from the stem cell graft. The TCR was taken from a human donor who donated a stem cell graft to a child with aplastic anemia.

This CDR3 is CASGGETMNTEAFF. The CDR3 DNA reads as TGTGCCTCCGGGGGGGAGACAATGAACACTGAAGCTTTCTTT. The gene calls are TRBV12-3 or TRBV12-4 and TRBJ1-1, with D possibly matching TRBD1 (5 bases). CDR3 length equals 14 residues. With 11 bases removed from V and 0 bases from J, the gap between germline ends came to 16 bases.